The entry that follows covers one T cell receptor beta chain sequence. Its matching antigen is unknown. This CDR3 comprises 13 residues. Germline assignment: CDR1 SGHRS and CDR2 YFSETQ. This entry is derived from a study of monozygotic twins with inflammatory bowel disease. The UMIs contained a 6-nucleotide sample barcode. They were added by template switching during cDNA synthesis. cDNA encoding TCRalpha and TCRbeta underwent two nested PCRs of roughly 15 and 9 cycles, each of which was followed by bead purification. TCRdb re-called the 5' RACE reads and catalogs CDR3 proteins one per entry, DNA excluded. This sample's table has more than 350,000 distinct CDR3 sequences. Study-level results: Researchers report that IBD patients shared fewer clonotypes with others than healthy twins, especially amid disease activity.

The sequenced material came from blood. This sequence originates from a human donor with ulcerative colitis or Crohn's disease, or a healthy co-twin of an affected twin (not recorded which). The chain has TRBV5-1 and TRBJ2-1; TCRdb lists TRBD1, though no DNA is available to test this call. The chain's CDR3 is CASNGGSGNEQFF.